A selection of T cell receptor beta chains follows, all from one sample in a study of blood T cell repertoires in COVID-19. The protocol was immunoSEQ multiplex PCR, while the TCRdb copy is restricted to in-frame clones and leaves out a portion. The table lists 55,000 to 65,000 clones, roughly 80% of them singletons. The material sequenced was peripheral blood. These receptors were taken from a man in his 60s with acute or convalescent COVID-19. The CDR3 runs from the conserved cysteine through the conserved F or W. The D gene is left open where the match is weak. Some rows have no size entry. The others give once, few or many, or a class for an expanded clone.

V gene	J gene	clone size	D gene	CDR3 protein	CDR3 DNA
TRBV5-6	TRBJ1-2	few	NA	CASSLGPENYGYTF	TGTGCCAGCAGCTTGGGGCCGGAGAACTATGGCTACACCTTC
TRBV7-3	TRBJ2-1	NA	NA	CASSDRDSHNEQFF	TGTGCCAGCAGCGACCGGGACTCCCACAATGAGCAGTTCTTC
TRBV7-3	TRBJ2-3	NA	NA	CASGPGMGRTDTQYF	TGTGCCAGCGGCCCAGGGATGGGCCGCACAGATACGCAGTATTTT
TRBV30	TRBJ1-3	NA	NA	CAWSGLSGNTIYF	TGTGCCTGGAGCGGTCTCTCTGGAAACACCATATATTTT
TRBV10-3	TRBJ1-2	few	TRBD1	CAASGQVQKGYTF	TGTGCCGCCTCGGGACAGGTTCAAAAGGGCTACACCTTC
TRBV10-3	TRBJ2-7	NA	TRBD1	CAISGELVGDRGYEQYF	TGTGCCATCAGTGGAGAATTAGTGGGGGACAGGGGCTACGAGCAGTACTTC
TRBV7-2	TRBJ1-6	once	NA	CASSLSNSPLHF	TGTGCCAGCAGCTTAAGCAATTCACCCCTCCACTTT
TRBV5-1	TRBJ2-7	NA	TRBD2	CASSPRTSGISYEQYF	TGCGCCAGCAGCCCGCGGACTAGCGGGATCTCCTACGAGCAGTACTTC
TRBV10-3	TRBJ1-1	NA	NA	CAISERGREFTEAFF	TGTGCCATCAGTGAAAGGGGGAGGGAGTTCACTGAAGCTTTCTTT
TRBV30	TRBJ2-7	NA	NA	CAWSLNRGGSYEQYF	TGTGCCTGGAGCCTCAACAGGGGGGGATCTTACGAGCAGTACTTC
TRBV6-5	TRBJ1-2	NA	NA	CASAGGGGALFGYTF	TGTGCCAGCGCCGGGGGCGGGGGCGCCTTGTTCGGCTACACCTTC
TRBV6-2/TRBV6-3	TRBJ2-7	once	NA	CASSGAYEQYF	TGTGCCAGCAGTGGGGCTTACGAGCAGTACTTC
TRBV11-2	TRBJ2-7	NA	NA	CASSLAYGWQKQYF	TGTGCCAGCAGCTTAGCCTACGGGTGGCAGAAGCAGTACTTC
TRBV6-5	TRBJ2-5	NA	TRBD1	CASSYGTGGAETQYF	TGTGCCAGCAGTTACGGGACAGGGGGCGCTGAGACCCAGTACTTC
TRBV30	TRBJ2-5	NA	TRBD2	CAWSVQGLGEETQYF	TGTGCCTGGAGTGTACAGGGACTAGGGGAAGAGACCCAGTACTTC
TRBV18	TRBJ1-1	once	NA	CASSRRPGEAFF	TGTGCCAGCTCACGACGGCCGGGAGAAGCTTTCTTT
TRBV6-5	TRBJ1-2	NA	NA	CASSPTGAANYGYTF	TGTGCCAGCAGTCCAACGGGAGCGGCCAACTATGGCTACACCTTC
TRBV15	TRBJ2-3	NA	TRBD2	CATSRSSPSGDFHTDTQYF	TGTGCCACCAGCAGATCCTCCCCGAGCGGGGATTTCCACACAGATACGCAGTATTTT
TRBV19	TRBJ1-3	NA	TRBD1	CASRQGVSLSGNTIYF	TGTGCCAGCCGACAGGGGGTCTCCCTCTCTGGAAACACCATATATTTT
TRBV10-1	TRBJ1-2	few	TRBD1	CARNVGTVIHYGYTF	TGCGCCAGGAATGTTGGGACAGTCATACACTATGGCTACACCTTC
TRBV28	TRBJ1-2	NA	TRBD1	CASNLQGRDGYTF	TGTGCCAGCAATTTACAGGGGCGAGATGGCTACACCTTC
TRBV7-2	TRBJ1-5	few	TRBD1	CASSLTRGRPQHF	TGTGCCAGCAGCTTGACTAGGGGGCGGCCCCAGCATTTT
TRBV6-5	TRBJ2-1	few	TRBD2	CATRGWRGGRNEQFF	TGTGCCACCCGAGGCTGGCGGGGGGGCAGAAATGAGCAGTTCTTC
TRBV10-3	TRBJ1-6	NA	NA	CAISGQGKPLHF	TGTGCCATCAGTGGGCAGGGGAAACCCCTCCACTTT
TRBV2	TRBJ2-1	NA	NA	CASLWSGVSEQFF	TGTGCCAGCCTGTGGTCCGGGGTGAGTGAGCAGTTCTTC
TRBV7-2	TRBJ1-6	NA	NA	CASSPRKGGANSPLHF	TGTGCCAGCAGCCCTCGGAAAGGGGGTGCCAATTCACCCCTCCACTTT
TRBV5-6	TRBJ1-1	NA	NA	CASSRQGLAFF	TGTGCCAGCAGCCGGCAGGGGCTAGCTTTCTTT
TRBV1	TRBJ1-5	NA	NA	CTSSPTRGLPTGGLQPQHF	TGCACCAGCAGTCCAACACGAGGCCTCCCAACAGGGGGCCTTCAGCCCCAGCATTTT
TRBV5-5	TRBJ1-3	NA	TRBD1	CASSSLQGSGNTIYF	TGTGCCAGCAGCTCCTTACAGGGGTCCGGAAACACCATATATTTT
TRBV7-2	TRBJ1-1	NA	NA	CASSFREDTEAFF	TGTGCCAGCAGCTTCAGGGAGGACACTGAAGCTTTCTTT
TRBV7-2	TRBJ1-2	NA	TRBD1	CASSHLTQGARYGYTF	TGTGCCAGCAGCCATTTAACACAGGGGGCGCGGTATGGCTACACCTTC
TRBV5-5	TRBJ2-5	NA	NA	CASSLWQEETQYF	TGTGCCAGCAGCTTGTGGCAGGAAGAGACCCAGTACTTC
TRBV18	TRBJ2-1	NA	NA	CASSPAGEQFF	TGTGCCAGCTCACCGGCGGGTGAGCAGTTCTTC
TRBV2	TRBJ2-1	NA	NA	CASNGGNEQFF	TGTGCCAGCAACGGGGGCAATGAGCAGTTCTTC
TRBV6-5	TRBJ1-4	NA	TRBD1	CASSSRQGPIEKLFF	TGTGCCAGCAGCTCTCGACAGGGTCCAATTGAAAAACTGTTTTTT
TRBV24-1	TRBJ2-1	NA	NA	CATSDSGYNEQFF	TGTGCCACCAGTGATTCGGGGTACAATGAGCAGTTCTTC
TRBV6-4	TRBJ1-1	NA	NA	CASSPRGFEDTEAFF	TGTGCCAGCAGTCCCCGGGGGTTCGAGGACACTGAAGCTTTCTTT
TRBV7-8	TRBJ1-2	once	NA	CASSLLGGFYGYTF	TGTGCCAGCAGCTTATTAGGCGGATTCTATGGCTACACCTTC
TRBV15	TRBJ2-2	NA	NA	CATSRVANTGELFF	TGTGCCACCAGCAGAGTAGCCAACACCGGGGAGCTGTTTTTT
TRBV18	TRBJ1-1	NA	TRBD1	CASSPLTGSADTEAFF	TGTGCCAGCTCACCACTGACAGGGAGTGCGGACACTGAAGCTTTCTTT